The TCR beta chain described here comes from a study of shared T cell receptors in the human thymus. CDR3 length: 15 residues. The germline V gene has CDR1 SGHRS and CDR2 YFSETQ. The junction had 7 bases not matched to a gene; V was cut back by 4 bases and J by 6 bases. The assay was immunoSEQ multiplex PCR, and TCRdb's table has in-frame clones only and misses some. The sample has some 760,000 clones, over 75% seen once; the top ten hold around 0.01%. This sample also belongs to another study, concerning human thymus T cells. This second study says: Apparent bias marked the V and J gene usage of thymic and blood repertoires.

This sequence originates from a girl in the first two years of life with a congenital heart defect. The chain has TRBV5-1 and TRBJ1-4, with 9 bases that match TRBD1. Sequencing was carried out using thymocytes. CDR3 loop: CASSPDGQGHEKLFF. Here the CDR3 DNA reads TGCGCCAGCAGCCCGGATGGACAGGGGCATGAAAAACTGTTTTTT.